The 17 T cell receptor beta chains reported below all come from one sample, sequenced in a study of vaccination effects on CD4 cells after COVID-19. Antigen-specific CD4+ T cells were expanded with viral peptide pools in the ViraFEST assay before sequencing. It was after more than 8 days of culture that CD4+ T cells were isolated. The person was diagnosed with PCR-confirmed SARS-CoV-2 infection between March and December 2020. For these TCRs, the target antigens are not known. Some clones are missing from TCRdb's copy, which holds only in-frame ones; the method was immunoSEQ multiplex PCR. The data show tens of thousands of clones, over 60% seen once. The sample in question was CD4+ T cells from PBMCs cultured with HIV peptides, obtained before COVID-19 vaccination. Subset described: HIV-1 Nef peptide pool negative control/reference culture. All receptors derive from a human donor who had a prior SARS-CoV-2 infection.

The rearrangement joins TRBV5-6 to TRBJ2-1; 7 nucleotides match TRBD2. This CDR3 region has 16 residues. Germline CDR1 SGHDT, CDR2 YYEEEE. V lost 0 bases and J lost 4; bases outside the gene matches: 7. The DNA for the CDR3 is TGTGCCAGCAGCTTGGATGCGGGGGAGCTTTACAATGAGCAGTTCTTC. Its translation is CASSLDAGELYNEQFF. Full variable domain (remainder filled in from reference TRBV5-6 and TRBJ2-1): DAGVTQSPTHLIKTRGQQVTLRCSPKSGHDTVSWYQQALGQGPQFIFQYYEEEERQRGNFPDRFSGHQFPNYSSELNVNALLLGDSALYLCASSLDAGELYNEQFFGPGTRLTVL.

CDR3 protein: CSTRDAKRGNEQFF. DNA for the CDR3: TGCAGCACCCGGGACGCCAAAAGGGGCAATGAGCAGTTCTTC. The chain couples TRBV29-1 to TRBJ2-1; tentatively, D is TRBD1 or TRBD2 (5 bases each). From germline, CDR1 is SQVTM and CDR2 ANQGSEA. Trimming shortened V by 8 bases and J by 6 bases, and 20 bases separated the two germline ends. The CDR3 sequence is 14 residues long.

This chain uses TRBV5-6 with TRBJ1-6; 7 bases are shared with TRBD1. The trim removed 5 bases at V and 7 bases at J, leaving 6 bases unmatched. The germline gives CDR1 SGHDT, CDR2 YYEEEE. There are 14 residues in the CDR3. Here the CDR3 reads CASRLGQVNSPLHF. CDR3 DNA: TGTGCCAGCAGGCTCGGACAGGTCAATTCACCCCTCCACTTT.

The chain has TRBV9 and TRBJ2-5; 7 nucleotides line up with TRBD2. The CDR3 extends over 15 amino acids. Germline V gene data show CDR1 as SGDLS and CDR2 as YYNGEE. Trimming took 1 base from V and 1 from J; bases not matched to a gene: 4. The CDR3 protein is CASSVPGGTQETQYF. In DNA form, the CDR3 reads TGTGCCAGCAGCGTACCCGGGGGGACCCAAGAGACCCAGTACTTC.

The chain combines TRBV5-1 with TRBJ2-1; the match to TRBD2 covers 10 bases. J gave up 12 bases and V 6 bases, and 15 bases lay outside the gene matches. This CDR3 contains 15 residues. CDR1 SGHRS and CDR2 YFSETQ come from the germline V gene. Written as DNA, the CDR3 is TGCGCCAGCAAAACTCCTAGCGGGGGACCCGACAGGCAGTTCTTC. It is translated as CASKTPSGGPDRQFF.

The chain has TRBV15 and TRBJ1-5; no firm D call. V shed 0 bases and J shed 5 bases, with 8 bases lying between them. CDR1 and CDR2 from the germline V gene are LNHNV and YYDKDF (reference sequence). CDR3 length equals 14 residues. The CDR3, as DNA: TGTGCCACCAGCAGAGAATATGAGGATCAGCCCCAGCATTTT. This codes for CATSREYEDQPQHF.

The CDR3 DNA is TGCAGTGCTAATCTTGGGACTGAAGCTTTCTTT. This gives the protein CSANLGTEAFF. The chain couples TRBV20-1 to TRBJ1-1; D uncertain. Per germline, CDR1 DFQATT and CDR2 SNEGSKA (reference sequence). V lost 4 bases to trimming and J lost 5 bases, with 8 bases between them. This CDR3 has 11 residues.

V and J are TRBV5-4 and TRBJ1-4; D unclear. Trimming removed 3 bases at V and 0 bases at J, with 9 bases between. CDR3 length equals 15 residues. CDR1 is SGHNT and CDR2 is YYREEE in the germline V gene (reference sequence). The CDR3 sequence is CASSSGGATNEKLFF. CDR3 DNA: TGTGCCAGCAGCTCGGGCGGCGCAACTAATGAAAAACTGTTTTTT.

This chain connects TRBV7-9 to TRBJ2-5, with D uncertain. V was cut by 1 base and J by 5 bases, with 5 bases left in between. Germline loops: CDR1 SEHNR, CDR2 FQNEAQ (reference sequence). The length of the CDR3 is 12 residues. CDR3 in DNA: TGTGCCAGCAGCTTAGATTCGGAGACCCAGTACTTC. It translates to CASSLDSETQYF.

This clone was seen a handful of times. J is TRBJ2-7 and V is TRBV5-1; 14 bases agree with TRBD2. Germline CDR1 SGHRS, CDR2 YFSETQ. J gave up 1 base and V 7 bases, and 7 bases lay outside the gene matches. The CDR3 has 16 amino acids. CDR3 region: CASEGTSGRGSYEQYF. As DNA, the CDR3 is TGCGCCAGCGAGGGGACTAGCGGGAGAGGGTCCTACGAGCAGTACTTC.

This sequence joins TRBV6-5 and TRBJ2-1; 7 nucleotides agree with TRBD2. Germline CDR1 is MNHEY and CDR2 is SVGAGI. CDR3 size: 13 residues. V lost 5 bases and J lost 9; bases outside the gene matches: 7. The DNA of the CDR3 is TGTGCCAGCAGTCCAAAGTGGGGGGGTGAGCAGTTCTTC. Its translation: CASSPKWGGEQFF.

This chain connects TRBV6-5 to TRBJ1-1; TRBD1 might be the D (5 bases). This CDR3 contains 14 residues. V gave up 9 bases and J gave up 3 bases, with 17 bases separating them. From germline, CDR1 is MNHEY and CDR2 SVGAGI. DNA of the CDR3: TGTGCCAGTCGGCAGGGTGTGTGGGACACTGAAGCTTTCTTT. Amino acids: CASRQGVWDTEAFF.

The V gene is TRBV3-1 (or the pseudogene TRBV3-2), the J gene TRBJ2-7; D is ambiguous. Per the germline V gene, CDR1 is LGHDT and CDR2 is YNNKEL (reference sequence). Trimming stripped 1 base from V and 0 bases from J, with 10 bases between. The CDR3 runs to 15 residues. CDR3 DNA: TGTGCCAGCAGCCAAGGTCTCTCGATCTCCTACGAGCAGTACTTC. Its protein product is CASSQGLSISYEQYF.

This clone appeared a single time. The chain combines TRBV28 with TRBJ2-5, with TRBD2 identical over 15 bases. This CDR3 is built from 18 residues. V shed 3 bases and J 1 base; nucleotides not matched to a gene: 6. CDR1 is MDHEN and CDR2 is SYDVKM in the germline V gene. CDR3 residues: CASSLGLAGGPSQETQYF. CDR3 in DNA: TGTGCCAGCAGTTTGGGACTAGCGGGGGGCCCTAGCCAAGAGACCCAGTACTTC.

This chain links TRBV3-1 (or the pseudogene TRBV3-2) with TRBJ1-1, with TRBD1 as a possible D gene (5 bases). The V and J ends lost 0 bases and 7 bases respectively, with 12 bases between them. Germline values: CDR1 LGHDT, CDR2 YNNKEL (reference sequence). The CDR3 spans 14 residues. CDR3 region: CASSQEGQTVEAFF. The CDR3 nucleotides read TGTGCCAGCAGCCAAGAGGGTCAGACAGTTGAAGCTTTCTTT.

V usage is TRBV5-4 and J usage is TRBJ1-3, with TRBD1 as a possible D gene (5 bases). The CDR3 sequence is 16 residues long. Germline CDR1 SGHNT, CDR2 YYREEE (reference sequence). Trimming left V 4 bases short and J 0 bases short, with 14 bases between. CDR3 bases: TGTGCCAGCAGCCCAGACAGACCTCTCTCTGGAAACACCATATATTTT. The encoded protein is CASSPDRPLSGNTIYF.

The chain combines TRBV12-5 with TRBJ2-1; the D is unclear. Trimming removed 0 bases at V and 0 bases at J, with 12 bases between. The germline V gene encodes CDR1 LGHNT and CDR2 FRNRAP. The CDR3 is 17 amino acids. CDR3 DNA: TGTGCTAGTGGTTTGGTAATTAGCTTGACCTCCTACAATGAGCAGTTCTTC. Its translation is CASGLVISLTSYNEQFF.